Shown below are 30 T cell receptor beta chains from a single sample sequenced in a study of shared clonotypes between healthy human individuals. Clones were read by immunoSEQ multiplex PCR, and TCRdb kept only the in-frame ones, dropping some. The table records a few hundred thousand clones, around 67% of them present only once. Sequencing was performed on memory CD4+ T cells sorted from blood. Indicated subset: CD45RA-negative fraction. These receptors all come from a man aged 25 to 40 in good health.

The V and J genes are TRBV7-9 and TRBJ1-5, with TRBD1 identical over 7 bases. The CDR3 loop spans 16 amino acids. Per the germline V gene, CDR1 is SEHNR and CDR2 is FQNEAQ (reference sequence). The V and J ends lost 5 bases and 2 bases, in that order; junction bases with no gene match: 9. DNA for the CDR3: TGTGCCAGCAGCCCAGGGAGGGGGCCGGGCAATCAGCCCCAGCATTTT. This encodes CASSPGRGPGNQPQHF.

This clone was detected a few times. The J gene is TRBJ1-4, the V gene TRBV5-1, with 11 bases fitting TRBD1. Germline assignment: CDR1 SGHRS and CDR2 YFSETQ. This CDR3 comprises 16 residues. Unmatched junction bases numbered 10, after V lost 7 bases and J lost 5 bases. The CDR3 sequence: CASRGTGTGGNEKLFF. The CDR3 nucleotides are TGCGCCAGCCGCGGAACCGGGACAGGGGGGAATGAAAAACTGTTTTTT.

This chain uses TRBV7-9 with TRBJ2-2, with TRBD1 matching 9 bases. Per germline, CDR1 SEHNR and CDR2 FQNEAQ (reference sequence). There are 16 residues in the CDR3. The junction had 8 bases not matched to a gene; V was cut back by 5 bases and J by 4 bases. The CDR3 coding sequence is TGTGCCAGCAGCACTAACAGGGGGCGCGCCACCGGGGAGCTGTTTTTT. Translating gives CASSTNRGRATGELFF.

J is TRBJ1-1 and V is TRBV10-3, with D unclear. The CDR3 has 13 amino acids. Germline V gene lookup returns CDR1 ENHRY and CDR2 SYGVKD. V was pared by 5 bases and J by 6 bases, with 13 bases between. The CDR3: CAISYPGASEAFF. CDR3 in DNA: TGTGCCATCAGTTACCCGGGTGCGTCTGAAGCTTTCTTT.

This clone was recorded only once. J is TRBJ2-5 and V is TRBV7-2; TRBD2 might be the D (5 bases). Germline CDR1 reads SGHTA; CDR2 reads FQGNSA. The CDR3 loop spans 15 amino acids. V lost 4 bases and J lost 3, with 15 bases in between. The CDR3 bases are TGTGCCAGCAGCTCCAGCGCGGGTGTTGAAGAGACCCAGTACTTC. Translation: CASSSSAGVEETQYF.

This clone was recorded once. CDR3 bases: TGCAGCGTTAGTCTGTCGGGCTACGCTGGAAACACCATATATTTT. Protein sequence: CSVSLSGYAGNTIYF. The chain has TRBV29-1 and TRBJ1-3; D is uncertain. Trimming cost V 5 bases and J 2 bases, with 16 bases left between them. Germline V gene lookup returns CDR1 SQVTM and CDR2 ANQGSEA. The CDR3 is made up of 15 amino acids.

V is TRBV7-2 and J is TRBJ1-5, with no clear D. The CDR3 length is 14 residues. Deletions cut 3 bases from V and 7 bases from J, with 13 bases between. Germline V gene sequence: CDR1 SGHTA, CDR2 FQGNSA. The CDR3 DNA is TGTGCCAGCAGCTTTTTCTCCCAAGGCCAGCCCCAGCATTTT. Translating gives CASSFFSQGQPQHF.

This clone was found a few times. This chain links TRBV6-1 with TRBJ1-5; D is perhaps TRBD1 (5 bases). CDR1 and CDR2 (germline): MNHNS, SASEGT. The CDR3 length is 16 residues. Trimming took off 1 base at V and 9 bases at J, with 19 bases between the two ends. CDR3 nucleotide sequence: TGTGCCAGCAGTGAAGGGGTGGACGGGACGGCATGGCCCCAGCATTTT. Its translation is CASSEGVDGTAWPQHF.

This sequence joins TRBV27 and TRBJ2-5; D not resolved. CDR1 MNHEY and CDR2 SMNVEV come from the germline V gene (reference sequence). The CDR3 is 13 residues long. Trimming removed 5 bases from V and 3 bases from J, with 10 bases in between. The CDR3 DNA sequence: TGTGCCAGCAGTCAAAACCCCGAAGAGACCCAGTACTTC. Encoded protein: CASSQNPEETQYF.

The chain employs TRBV18 and TRBJ2-1; 11 nucleotides agree with TRBD2. The CDR3 covers 17 residues. V lost 5 bases to trimming and J lost 8 bases; unmatched junction nucleotides: 14. The germline V gene has CDR1 KGHSH and CDR2 LQKENI. The CDR3: CASSWTSGLNFGDEQFF. The CDR3 DNA reads TGTGCCAGCTCATGGACTAGCGGGCTAAATTTCGGGGATGAGCAGTTCTTC.

This clone appeared a few times. This chain uses TRBV6-5 with TRBJ1-2; no firm D call. Trimming took 5 bases from V and 3 from J, leaving 4 bases between them. CDR1 is MNHEY and CDR2 is SVGAGI in the germline V gene. The CDR3 sequence is 11 residues long. CDR3 sequence: CASSPDYGYTF. The CDR3 DNA reads as TGTGCCAGCAGTCCCGACTATGGCTACACCTTC.

The chain employs TRBV6-5 and TRBJ2-2, with 9 positions matching TRBD1. CDR1 MNHEY and CDR2 SVGAGI come from the germline V gene. The CDR3 consists of 16 residues. Trimming took 4 bases from V and 6 from J; bases not matched to a gene: 9. This CDR3 reads CASSSAGTGKAGELFF. Written as DNA, the CDR3 is TGTGCCAGCAGTTCCGCGGGGACAGGGAAGGCCGGGGAGCTGTTTTTT.

The V gene is TRBV4-1, the J gene TRBJ2-1, with TRBD2 matching over 12 bases. CDR3 length: 16 amino acids. CDR1 is MGHRA, CDR2 YSYEKL, per germline. The V gene end was trimmed by 6 bases and the J gene end by 7 bases; junction bases not matched to a gene: 10. CDR3 in amino acids: CASSLTTSGRSNEQFF. The DNA of the CDR3 is TGCGCCAGCAGTCTTACGACTAGCGGGAGATCAAATGAGCAGTTCTTC.

This clone has a handful of counts. The chain carries TRBV7-2 and TRBJ2-1; D possibly corresponds to TRBD2 (5 bases). The germline V gene encodes CDR1 SGHTA and CDR2 FQGNSA. V lost 1 base to trimming and J lost 7 bases, with 8 bases between them. The CDR3 runs 13 residues. CDR3 residues: CASSLGGGNEQFF. The CDR3 region has the DNA TGTGCCAGCAGCTTAGGCGGCGGGAATGAGCAGTTCTTC.

This clone appeared a few times. This chain uses TRBV19 with TRBJ1-5; D is ambiguous. Per germline, CDR1 LNHDA and CDR2 SQIVND (reference sequence). The CDR3 extends over 14 amino acids. V was cut by 6 bases and J by 0 bases, with 9 bases left in between. CDR3 coding DNA: TGTGCCAGTAGGAAGGCGAATAGCAATCAGCCCCAGCATTTT. Its protein is CASRKANSNQPQHF.

The chain combines TRBV18 with TRBJ2-7, with D possibly matching TRBD1 (6 bases). Per germline, CDR1 KGHSH and CDR2 LQKENI. The CDR3 extends over 14 amino acids. V was pared by 3 bases and J by 3 bases, with 12 bases between. Written as DNA, the CDR3 is TGTGCCAGCTCACCTTCCGGACAGATCTACGAGCAGTACTTC. This gives the protein CASSPSGQIYEQYF.

J is TRBJ2-3 and V is TRBV29-1; D may match TRBD1 or TRBD2 (5 bases each). V lost 3 bases to trimming and J lost 3 bases, with 19 bases between them. The germline gives CDR1 SQVTM, CDR2 ANQGSEA. There are 16 residues in the CDR3. In nucleotides, the CDR3 is TGCAGCGTTGACCGACTCACTCTCAGGGAGACAGATACGCAGTATTTT. Translating gives CSVDRLTLRETDTQYF.

The chain links TRBV5-6 to TRBJ2-3; 12 bases line up with TRBD2. CDR3 length equals 17 residues. Germline CDR1 and CDR2: SGHDT and YYEEEE. Losses at the gene ends were 4 bases for V and 4 bases for J; bases not matched to a gene: 10. As DNA, the CDR3 is TGTGCCAGCAGCCGAGGACTAGCGGGAATTTGGGCAGATACGCAGTATTTT. Protein product: CASSRGLAGIWADTQYF.

This clone was counted ten times or more. V and J are TRBV5-6 and TRBJ2-7; D uncertain. The CDR3 has 18 amino acids. The germline gives CDR1 SGHDT, CDR2 YYEEEE. With 1 base removed from V and 2 bases from J, the gap between germline ends came to 22 bases. As DNA, the CDR3 is TGTGCCAGCAGCTTGTTTAGTACCTCAGATTGGTGGACCTACGAGCAGTACTTC. This translates into CASSLFSTSDWWTYEQYF.

This clone was counted only a few times. The chain is built from TRBV2 and TRBJ2-4, with a tentative D call TRBD1 (6 bases). The CDR3 is 14 amino acids. CDR1 is SNHLY and CDR2 is FYNNEI in the germline V gene. Trimming left V 7 bases short and J 0 bases short, with 10 bases between. CDR3 nucleotide sequence: TGTGCCAGCATTCGGGACATAGCCAAAAACATTCAGTACTTC. Translated: CASIRDIAKNIQYF.

This clone was observed at least ten times. The gene calls are TRBV4-1 and TRBJ2-1, with D tentatively TRBD2 (5 bases). The CDR3 spans 13 residues. Trimming cost V 1 base and J 10 bases, with 11 bases left between them. Germline values: CDR1 MGHRA, CDR2 YSYEKL. DNA of the CDR3: TGCGCCAGCAGCCAAGGTTGGAGGCTGGAGCAGTTCTTC. Translation gives CASSQGWRLEQFF.

Regarding this clone: Other DNA sequences within the sample encode an identical CDR3. The CDR3 spells CASLSGTPYEQYF. CDR3 DNA sequence: TGTGCCAGTCTTAGCGGGACCCCCTACGAGCAGTACTTC. This chain joins TRBV28 and TRBJ2-7, with 8 nucleotides matching TRBD2. The CDR3 covers 13 residues. Per the germline V gene, CDR1 is MDHEN and CDR2 is SYDVKM. Trimming at V came to 9 bases and at J to 2 bases, leaving 6 bases not matched to a gene.

The chain uses TRBV28 and TRBJ2-7; unclear D gene. V dropped 6 bases and J dropped 2 bases, with 11 bases sitting between them. Germline V gene data show CDR1 as MDHEN and CDR2 as SYDVKM. This CDR3 spans 13 amino acids. The DNA of the CDR3 is TGTGCCAGCAGCCCCGACGGTACCTACGAGCAGTACTTC. This sequence encodes CASSPDGTYEQYF.

This clone was counted only a few times. V usage is TRBV4-3 and J usage is TRBJ1-4; D remains ambiguous. CDR3 size: 16 residues. Trimming pared 3 bases from V and 6 bases from J, leaving 17 bases between. Germline-derived CDR1 and CDR2 are LGHNA and YSLEER. CDR3 region: CASSQARGSRYEKLFF. In nucleotides, the CDR3 is TGCGCCAGCAGCCAGGCCCGTGGGTCTCGGTATGAAAAACTGTTTTTT.

This sequence joins TRBV15 and TRBJ1-4, with D possibly TRBD1 on 6 matching bases. Germline V gene sequence: CDR1 LNHNV, CDR2 YYDKDF (reference sequence). There are 16 residues in the CDR3. V lost 3 bases and J lost 7, with 18 bases in between. In nucleotides, the CDR3 is TGTGCCACCAGCAGCGGTCTCAGGGGTGGGAGTGAAAAACTGTTTTTT. Its protein product is CATSSGLRGGSEKLFF. Supplemented by reference TRBV15 and TRBJ1-4, the full variable domain reads DAMVIQNPRYQVTQFGKPVTLSCSQTLNHNVMYWYQQKSSQAPKLLFHYYDKDFNNEADTPDNFQSRRPNTSFCFLDIRSPGLGDTAMYLCATSSGLRGGSEKLFFGSGTQLSVL.

The V and J genes are TRBV28 and TRBJ2-5; a weak D match, TRBD1 (6 bases). This CDR3 is built from 14 residues. Germline CDR1 is MDHEN and CDR2 is SYDVKM. The V end lost 6 bases, the J end lost 2 bases, and 13 bases lay between the germline ends. CDR3 sequence (DNA): TGTGCCAGCAGATCCACTGGACAGCAAGAGACCCAGTACTTC. Translation gives CASRSTGQQETQYF.

This clone was seen a handful of times. This sample includes further DNA sequences coding for the same CDR3. This chain joins TRBV19 and TRBJ2-1, with unresolved D. V was trimmed by 3 bases and J by 5 bases, leaving 2 bases between them. The CDR3 runs 11 residues. Germline assignment: CDR1 LNHDA and CDR2 SQIVND (reference sequence). The CDR3 DNA is TGTGCCAGTAGTATCGACAATGAGCAGTTCTTC. Translation gives CASSIDNEQFF. The full variable domain, completed using reference TRBV19 and TRBJ2-1, is DGGITQSPKYLFRKEGQNVTLSCEQNLNHDAMYWYRQDPGQGLRLIYYSQIVNDFQKGDIAEGYSVSREKKESFPLTVTSAQKNPTAFYLCASSIDNEQFFGPGTRLTVL.

The chain is built from TRBV28 and TRBJ2-5; possible D gene TRBD1, 5 bases. The germline CDR1 and CDR2 sequences are MDHEN and SYDVKM. The CDR3 runs to 14 residues. With 2 bases removed from V and 3 bases from J, the gap between germline ends came to 10 bases. The CDR3 spells CASSLAGIKETQYF. The CDR3 nucleotides are TGTGCCAGCAGTTTAGCAGGGATCAAAGAGACCCAGTACTTC. The variable domain in full, completed from reference TRBV28 and TRBJ2-5, reads DVKVTQSSRYLVKRTGEKVFLECVQDMDHENMFWYRQDPGLGLRLIYFSYDVKMKEKGDIPEGYSVSREKKERFSLILESASTNQTSMYLCASSLAGIKETQYFGPGTRLLVL.

This chain uses TRBV7-6 with TRBJ2-7, with 9 bases fitting TRBD1. The CDR3 sequence is 16 residues long. V trimming: 5 bases; J trimming: 0 bases; junction bases outside the gene matches: 8. CDR1 is SGHVS, CDR2 FNYEAQ, per germline. In nucleotides, the CDR3 is TGTGCCAGCAGCCTCACAGGGGGCAGCCACTCCTACGAGCAGTACTTC. Translating gives CASSLTGGSHSYEQYF. The full variable domain, its missing parts supplied by reference TRBV7-6 and TRBJ2-7, is GAGVSQSPRYKVTKRGQDVALRCDPISGHVSLYWYRQALGQGPEFLTYFNYEAQQDKSGLPNDRFSAERPEGSISTLTIQRTEQRDSAMYRCASSLTGGSHSYEQYFGPGTRLTVT.

The chain recombines TRBV11-3 with TRBJ2-1; the D is unclear. The V gene's germline CDR1 is SGHNT and CDR2 YENEEA. CDR3 length: 15 residues. V was cut by 2 bases and J by 9 bases, with 17 bases left in between. The CDR3: CASSLTAAVPPEQFF. In nucleotides, the CDR3 is TGTGCCAGCAGCTTAACGGCTGCCGTCCCCCCTGAGCAGTTCTTC.